This TCR beta chain was captured by sequencing in a study of CD8+ T cells in alopecia areata. Points from the study as a whole: Compared with normal scalp, lesional scalp had higher clonality and more expanded CD8+ clones. One nonresponder leaves baseline CD8+ expansion's link to response uncertain.

About this clone: Its antigen is unknown.

Investigators isolated RNA and reverse transcribed it into cDNA to act as the sequencing template. Libraries were prepared by immunoSEQ multiplex PCR; TCRdb keeps only in-frame clonotypes and omits some of them. Of 110,000 or so clones detected, 55% to 60% appear once; the ten largest clones hold 3% to 4%. Treatment denoted: oral pan-JAK inhibitor, 5-10 mg twice daily. The CDR3 has 19 residues. After removal of 4 bases from V and 2 bases from J, the junction contained 20 bases not matched to a gene. CDR1 and CDR2 from the germline V gene are MGHRA and YSYEKL. The receptor comes from a human donor with alopecia areata. This chain links TRBV4-1 with TRBJ2-7; 7 nucleotides align to TRBD1. The sequencing used CD4+ T cells sorted from blood, collected at week 24, from a patient treated with tofacitinib. The CDR3 DNA sequence: TGCGCCAGCAGCCGACTCTTGGGCTACCCCCGGGACAGTACCTACGAGCAGTACTTC. As protein: CASSRLLGYPRDSTYEQYF.